The clone carrying this T cell receptor (beta chain) was counted many times. The data were taken from a study of T cells in Graves' hyperthyroidism and ophthalmopathy. CDR1 is DFQATT and CDR2 is SNEGSKA in the germline V gene (reference sequence). The trim removed 6 bases at V and 5 bases at J, leaving 9 bases unmatched. This CDR3 region has 13 residues. From RNA transcripts, TCR beta CDR3 regions were amplified. HTBI primers drove first-round RT-PCR of the TCR CDR3. TCRdb processed the multiplex PCR reads anew with MiXCR; each CDR3 protein has one entry. The sample carries 280,000 or so distinct CDR3 sequences, 25% to 30% recorded once.

The sequence was collected from a man in his forties with Graves' hyperthyroidism that later progressed to Graves' ophthalmopathy. V usage is TRBV20-1 and J usage is TRBJ1-1, with TRBD1 matching 7 bases. Specimen: blood. The CDR3 nucleotides read TGCAGTGCCCCTCTAACAGGGGCTACTGAAGCTTTCTTT. Its translation is CSAPLTGATEAFF.